What follows describes a single TCR beta chain. This CDR3 spans 16 amino acids. The V gene lost 3 bases and the J gene lost 0 bases, with 14 bases spanning the gap. From germline, CDR1 is MNHEY and CDR2 SMNVEV (reference sequence). The data are from a study of patients and donors after allogeneic stem cell transplantation. TCRdb ran MiXCR on the RT-PCR reads and lists one entry per CDR3 protein. The table has roughly 150,000 distinct CDR3 sequences, roughly 24% seen once. This receptor was taken from a human donor who was either an allogeneic HSCT recipient or a stem cell or donor lymphocyte infusion donor (not recorded which). It is not recorded whose cells these are; they may come from a transplant donor. Sequenced sample: blood, either unsorted or a sorted T cell fraction (not recorded which). The chain has TRBV27 and TRBJ2-5; TRBD1 is a possible D gene (6 bases). CDR3 sequence reads: CASSFRQASYQETQYF. The CDR3 nucleotides are TGTGCCAGCAGTTTCCGACAGGCATCGTACCAAGAGACCCAGTACTTC.